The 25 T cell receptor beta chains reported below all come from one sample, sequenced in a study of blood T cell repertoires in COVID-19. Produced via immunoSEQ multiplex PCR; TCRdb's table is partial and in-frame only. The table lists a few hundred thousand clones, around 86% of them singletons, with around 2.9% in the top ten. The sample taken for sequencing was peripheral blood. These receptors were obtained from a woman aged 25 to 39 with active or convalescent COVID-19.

CDR3 coding DNA: TGTGCCAGCAGCGGACAGATCTATAATTCACCCCTCCACTTT. Residues: CASSGQIYNSPLHF. This chain links TRBV14 with TRBJ1-6; weak D call: TRBD1 (6 bases). The CDR3 is made up of 14 amino acids. V was cut by 5 bases and J by 3 bases, with 8 bases left in between. CDR1 SGHDN and CDR2 FVKESK come from the germline V gene.

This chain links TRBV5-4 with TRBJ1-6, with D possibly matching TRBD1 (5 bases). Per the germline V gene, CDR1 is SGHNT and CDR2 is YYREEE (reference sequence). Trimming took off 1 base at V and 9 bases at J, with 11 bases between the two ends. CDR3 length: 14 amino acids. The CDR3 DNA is TGTGCCAGCAGCTTGCGACAGAGTGGTTCACCCCTCCACTTT. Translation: CASSLRQSGSPLHF.

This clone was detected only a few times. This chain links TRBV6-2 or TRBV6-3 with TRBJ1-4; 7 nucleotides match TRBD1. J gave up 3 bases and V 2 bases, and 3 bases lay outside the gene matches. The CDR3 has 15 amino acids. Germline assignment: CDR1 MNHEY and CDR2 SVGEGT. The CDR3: CASSYQGQPNEKLFF. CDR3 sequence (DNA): TGTGCCAGCAGTTACCAGGGACAGCCTAATGAAAAACTGTTTTTT.

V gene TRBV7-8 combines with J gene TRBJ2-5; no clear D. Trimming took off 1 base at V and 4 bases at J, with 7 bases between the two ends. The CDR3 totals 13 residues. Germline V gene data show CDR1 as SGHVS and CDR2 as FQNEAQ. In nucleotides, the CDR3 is TGTGCCAGCAGCTTAGTTCGGAGAGAGACCCAGTACTTC. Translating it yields CASSLVRRETQYF. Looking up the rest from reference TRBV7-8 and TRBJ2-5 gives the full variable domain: GAGVSQSPRYKVAKRGQDVALRCDPISGHVSLFWYQQALGQGPEFLTYFQNEAQLDKSGLPSDRFFAERPEGSVSTLKIQRTQQEDSAVYLCASSLVRRETQYFGPGTRLLVL.

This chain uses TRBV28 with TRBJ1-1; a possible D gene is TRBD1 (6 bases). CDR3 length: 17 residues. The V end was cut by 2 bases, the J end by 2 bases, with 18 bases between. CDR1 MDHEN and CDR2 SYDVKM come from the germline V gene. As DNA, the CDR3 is TGTGCCAGCAGTTTAACGGCAGGGGTGGGCCCTAACACTGAAGCTTTCTTT. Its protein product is CASSLTAGVGPNTEAFF.

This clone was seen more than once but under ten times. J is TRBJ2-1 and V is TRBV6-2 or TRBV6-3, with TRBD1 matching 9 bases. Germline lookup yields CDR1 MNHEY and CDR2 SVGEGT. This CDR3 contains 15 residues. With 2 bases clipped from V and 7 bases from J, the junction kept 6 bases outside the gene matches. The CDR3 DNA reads TGTGCCAGCAGTTACCTGGGACAGGGAGTGAATGAGCAGTTCTTC. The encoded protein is CASSYLGQGVNEQFF.

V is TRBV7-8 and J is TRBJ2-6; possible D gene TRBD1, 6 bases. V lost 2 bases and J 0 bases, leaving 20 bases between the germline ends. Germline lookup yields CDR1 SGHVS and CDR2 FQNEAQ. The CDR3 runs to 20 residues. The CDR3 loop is CASSLSRPDSLPSGANVLTF. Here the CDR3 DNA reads TGTGCCAGCAGCTTATCACGCCCGGACAGCTTACCCTCTGGGGCCAACGTCCTGACTTTC. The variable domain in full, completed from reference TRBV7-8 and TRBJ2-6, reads GAGVSQSPRYKVAKRGQDVALRCDPISGHVSLFWYQQALGQGPEFLTYFQNEAQLDKSGLPSDRFFAERPEGSVSTLKIQRTQQEDSAVYLCASSLSRPDSLPSGANVLTFGAGSRLTVL.

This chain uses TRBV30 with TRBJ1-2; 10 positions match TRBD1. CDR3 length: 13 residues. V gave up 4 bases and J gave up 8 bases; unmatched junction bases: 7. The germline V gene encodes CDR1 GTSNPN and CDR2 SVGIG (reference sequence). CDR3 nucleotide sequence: TGTGCCTGGACCCTCGACAGGGGGCTCGGCTACACCTTC. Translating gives CAWTLDRGLGYTF.

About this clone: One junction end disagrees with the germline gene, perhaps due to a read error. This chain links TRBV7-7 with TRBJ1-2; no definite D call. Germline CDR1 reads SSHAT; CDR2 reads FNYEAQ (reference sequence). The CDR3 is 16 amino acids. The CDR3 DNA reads TGTGCTAGCAGCTTTGAGCGCAGCCGCTTAAACTATGGCTACACCTTC. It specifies CASSFERSRLNYGYTF.

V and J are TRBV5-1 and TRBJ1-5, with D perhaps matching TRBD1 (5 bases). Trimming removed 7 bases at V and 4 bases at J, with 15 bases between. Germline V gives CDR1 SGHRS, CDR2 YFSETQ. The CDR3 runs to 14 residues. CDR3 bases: TGCGCCAGCGCCGGGGGGGAGCCTAATCAGCCCCAGCATTTT. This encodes CASAGGEPNQPQHF.

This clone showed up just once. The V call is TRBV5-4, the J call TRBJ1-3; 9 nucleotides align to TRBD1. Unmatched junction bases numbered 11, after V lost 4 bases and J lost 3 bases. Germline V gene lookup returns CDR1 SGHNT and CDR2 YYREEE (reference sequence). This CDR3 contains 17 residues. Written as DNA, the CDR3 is TGTGCCAGCAGCCTAAATGGCGGGACAGGGCTTGGAAACACCATATATTTT. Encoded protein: CASSLNGGTGLGNTIYF. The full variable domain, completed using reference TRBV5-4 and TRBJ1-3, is ETGVTQSPTHLIKTRGQQVTLRCSSQSGHNTVSWYQQALGQGPQFIFQYYREEENGRGNFPPRFSGLQFPNYSSELNVNALELDDSALYLCASSLNGGTGLGNTIYFGEGSWLTVV.

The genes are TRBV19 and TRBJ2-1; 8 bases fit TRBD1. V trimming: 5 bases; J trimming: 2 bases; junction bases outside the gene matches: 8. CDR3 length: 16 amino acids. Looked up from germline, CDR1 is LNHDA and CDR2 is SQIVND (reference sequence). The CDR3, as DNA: TGTGCCAGTAGTTACACTACAGGGGGTCCCTACAATGAGCAGTTCTTC. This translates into CASSYTTGGPYNEQFF. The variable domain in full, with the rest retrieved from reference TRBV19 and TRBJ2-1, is DGGITQSPKYLFRKEGQNVTLSCEQNLNHDAMYWYRQDPGQGLRLIYYSQIVNDFQKGDIAEGYSVSREKKESFPLTVTSAQKNPTAFYLCASSYTTGGPYNEQFFGPGTRLTVL.

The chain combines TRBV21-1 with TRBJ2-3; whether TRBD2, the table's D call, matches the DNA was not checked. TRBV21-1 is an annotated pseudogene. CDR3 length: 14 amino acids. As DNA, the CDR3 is TGTGCCAGCAGCCACCGGGACTTTCCAGATACGCAGTATTTT. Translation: CASSHRDFPDTQYF.

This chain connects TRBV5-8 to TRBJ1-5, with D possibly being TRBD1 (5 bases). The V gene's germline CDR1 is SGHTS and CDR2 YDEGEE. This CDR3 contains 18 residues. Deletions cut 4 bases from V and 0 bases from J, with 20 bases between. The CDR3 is CASSRLVSGLHSNQPQHF. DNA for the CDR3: TGTGCCAGCAGCCGACTTGTCTCAGGGTTACATAGCAATCAGCCCCAGCATTTT.

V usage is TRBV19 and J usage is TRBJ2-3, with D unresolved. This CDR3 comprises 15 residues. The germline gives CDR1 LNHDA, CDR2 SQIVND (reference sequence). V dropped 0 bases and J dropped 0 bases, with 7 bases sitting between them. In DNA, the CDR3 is TGTGCCAGTAGTATAGACCAATTGAGCACAGATACGCAGTATTTT. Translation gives CASSIDQLSTDTQYF.

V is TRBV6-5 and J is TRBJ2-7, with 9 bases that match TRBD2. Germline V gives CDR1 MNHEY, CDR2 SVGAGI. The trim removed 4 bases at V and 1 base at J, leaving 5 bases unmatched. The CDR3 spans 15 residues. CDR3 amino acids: CASSFTSGSSYEQYF. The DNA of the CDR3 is TGTGCCAGCAGTTTCACTAGCGGGTCATCCTACGAGCAGTACTTC.

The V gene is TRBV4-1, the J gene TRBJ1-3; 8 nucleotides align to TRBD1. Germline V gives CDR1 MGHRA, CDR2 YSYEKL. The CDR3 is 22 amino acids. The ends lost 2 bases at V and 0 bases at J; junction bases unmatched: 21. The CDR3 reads CASSQKITPAGQGLNSGNTIYF. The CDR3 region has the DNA TGCGCCAGCAGCCAAAAAATCACTCCGGCCGGACAGGGCCTAAACTCTGGAAACACCATATATTTT.

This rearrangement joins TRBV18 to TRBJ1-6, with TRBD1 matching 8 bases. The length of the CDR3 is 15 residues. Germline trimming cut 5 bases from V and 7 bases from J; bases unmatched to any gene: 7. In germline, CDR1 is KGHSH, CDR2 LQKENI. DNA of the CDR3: TGTGCCAGCTCAGGTAGGACAGGGTGGAATTCACCCCTCCACTTT. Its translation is CASSGRTGWNSPLHF.

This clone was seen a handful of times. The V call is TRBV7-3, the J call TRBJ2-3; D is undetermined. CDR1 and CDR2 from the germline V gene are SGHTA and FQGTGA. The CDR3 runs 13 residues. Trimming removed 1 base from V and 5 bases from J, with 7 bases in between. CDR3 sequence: CASSLISRDTQYF. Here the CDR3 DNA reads TGTGCCAGCAGCTTAATAAGTAGAGATACGCAGTATTTT.

The CDR3 coding sequence is TGCGCCAGCAGAAACGCCGGGACTAGCGGGGAGACCCAGTACTTC. Translating it yields CASRNAGTSGETQYF. The chain employs TRBV5-1 and TRBJ2-5, with 12 bases identical to TRBD2. The CDR3 covers 15 residues. Germline V CDR1 and CDR2: SGHRS, YFSETQ. V trimming: 5 bases; J trimming: 5 bases; junction bases outside the gene matches: 7.

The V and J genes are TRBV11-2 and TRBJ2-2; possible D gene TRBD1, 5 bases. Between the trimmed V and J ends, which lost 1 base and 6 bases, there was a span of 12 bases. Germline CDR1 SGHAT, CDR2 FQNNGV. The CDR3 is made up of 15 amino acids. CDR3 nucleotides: TGTGCCAGCAGCTTAGCCCCAGGGTTCGCCGGGGAGCTGTTTTTT. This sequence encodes CASSLAPGFAGELFF.

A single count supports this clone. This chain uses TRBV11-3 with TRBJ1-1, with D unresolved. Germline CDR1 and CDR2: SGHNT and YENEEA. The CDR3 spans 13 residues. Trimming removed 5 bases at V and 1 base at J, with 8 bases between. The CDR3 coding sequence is TGTGCCAGCAGCCTAACAGAGAACACTGAAGCTTTCTTT. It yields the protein CASSLTENTEAFF.

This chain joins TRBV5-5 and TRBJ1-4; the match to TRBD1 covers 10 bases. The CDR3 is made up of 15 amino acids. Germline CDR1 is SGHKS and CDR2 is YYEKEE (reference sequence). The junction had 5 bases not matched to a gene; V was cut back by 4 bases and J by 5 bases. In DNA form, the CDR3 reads TGTGCCAGCAGCGTGGACAGGGGGGGAAATGAAAAACTGTTTTTT. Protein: CASSVDRGGNEKLFF.

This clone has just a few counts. The CDR3 DNA reads as TGCGCCAGCAGCCAAGATCCCTTCTCCTACAATGAGCAGTTCTTC. As protein: CASSQDPFSYNEQFF. This chain joins TRBV4-1 and TRBJ2-1, with D uncertain. Germline assignment: CDR1 MGHRA and CDR2 YSYEKL. CDR3 length: 15 amino acids. The V end was cut by 0 bases, the J end by 0 bases, with 6 bases between.

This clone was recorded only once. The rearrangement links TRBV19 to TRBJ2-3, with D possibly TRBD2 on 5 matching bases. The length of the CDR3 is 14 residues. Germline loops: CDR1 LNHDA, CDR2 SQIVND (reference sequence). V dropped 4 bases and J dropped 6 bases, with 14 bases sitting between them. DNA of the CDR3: TGTGCCAGTAGTACGGGCAGCGGCAAGGATACGCAGTATTTT. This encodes CASSTGSGKDTQYF.